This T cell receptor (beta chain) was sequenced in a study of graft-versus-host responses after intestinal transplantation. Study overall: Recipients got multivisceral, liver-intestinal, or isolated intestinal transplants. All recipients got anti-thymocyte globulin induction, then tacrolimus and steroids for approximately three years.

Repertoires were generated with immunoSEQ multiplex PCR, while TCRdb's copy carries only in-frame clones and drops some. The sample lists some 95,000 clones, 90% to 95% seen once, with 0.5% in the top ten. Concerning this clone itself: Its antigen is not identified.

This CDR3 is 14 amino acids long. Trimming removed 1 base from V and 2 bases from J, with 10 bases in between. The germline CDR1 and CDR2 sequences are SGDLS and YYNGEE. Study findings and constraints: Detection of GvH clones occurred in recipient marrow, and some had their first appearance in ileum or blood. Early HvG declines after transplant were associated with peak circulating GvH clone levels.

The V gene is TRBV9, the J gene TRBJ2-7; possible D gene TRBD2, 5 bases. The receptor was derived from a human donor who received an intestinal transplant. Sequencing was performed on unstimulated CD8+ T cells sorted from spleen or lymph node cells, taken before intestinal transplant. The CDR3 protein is CASSVFGNPYEQYF. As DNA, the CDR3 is TGTGCCAGCAGCGTATTCGGGAACCCCTACGAGCAGTACTTC. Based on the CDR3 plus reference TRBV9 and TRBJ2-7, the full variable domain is DSGVTQTPKHLITATGQRVTLRCSPRSGDLSVYWYQQSLDQGLQFLIQYYNGEERAKGNILERFSAQQFPDLHSELNLSSLELGDSALYFCASSVFGNPYEQYFGPGTRLTVT.